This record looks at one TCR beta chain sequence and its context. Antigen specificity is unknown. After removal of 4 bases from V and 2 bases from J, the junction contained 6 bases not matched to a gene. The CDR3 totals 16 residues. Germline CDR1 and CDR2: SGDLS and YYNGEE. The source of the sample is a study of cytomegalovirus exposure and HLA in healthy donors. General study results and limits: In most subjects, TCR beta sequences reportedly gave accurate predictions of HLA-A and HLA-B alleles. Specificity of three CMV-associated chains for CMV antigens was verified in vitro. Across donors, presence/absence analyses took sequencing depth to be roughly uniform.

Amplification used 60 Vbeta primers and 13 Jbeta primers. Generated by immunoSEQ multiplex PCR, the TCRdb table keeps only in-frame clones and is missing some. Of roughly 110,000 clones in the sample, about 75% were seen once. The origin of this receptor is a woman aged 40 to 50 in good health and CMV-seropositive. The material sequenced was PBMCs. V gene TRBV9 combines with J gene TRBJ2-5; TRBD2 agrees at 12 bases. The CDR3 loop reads CASSPRTSGAQETQYF. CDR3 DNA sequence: TGTGCCAGCAGCCCGCGGACTAGCGGGGCGCAAGAGACCCAGTACTTC.